This is a list of T cell receptor beta chains from one sample in a study of OX40 agonist ivuxolimab in advanced cancers. The data were produced by immunoSEQ multiplex PCR, yet TCRdb's version contains in-frame clones alone and is incomplete. In the table there are 70,000 to 95,000 clones, about 80% of which are singletons. Here the sequenced sample was CD4+ or CD8+ T cells sorted from blood, taken in a trial of the OX40 agonist ivuxolimab. These receptors were obtained from an adult with an advanced solid tumor such as melanoma, head and neck, liver or kidney cancer. The CDR3 runs from the conserved cysteine through the conserved F or W. The D gene is left open where the match is weak. Size tells how often a clone was seen (once, few, many) or the class of an expanded clone, and some rows leave it out.

clone size: NA; D gene: NA; V gene: TRBV9; CDR3 protein: CASSAGATLHF
clone size: few; D gene: TRBD2; V gene: TRBV9; CDR3 protein: CASSTSGSLSGEQFF
clone size: once; D gene: NA; V gene: TRBV7-6; CDR3 protein: CASSLLSSTDTQYF
clone size: few; D gene: NA; V gene: TRBV19; CDR3 protein: CASSKERATEAFF
clone size: NA; D gene: TRBD1; V gene: TRBV30; CDR3 protein: CAWPGDRACGNSPLHF
clone size: NA; D gene: NA; V gene: TRBV18; CDR3 protein: CASSTMVTEAFF
clone size: NA; D gene: NA; V gene: TRBV25-1; CDR3 protein: CASRERGKRNTGELFF
clone size: NA; D gene: NA; V gene: TRBV7-2; CDR3 protein: CASSLAGAGLGEQYF
clone size: NA; D gene: NA; V gene: TRBV10-1; CDR3 protein: CASSEPSAKNIQYF
clone size: NA; D gene: TRBD1; V gene: TRBV10-3; CDR3 protein: CAIRQGPLPNSPLHF
clone size: NA; D gene: TRBD2; V gene: TRBV12-5; CDR3 protein: CASGFLGAGGVREQFF
clone size: once; D gene: NA; V gene: TRBV19; CDR3 protein: CASSTKATGNTEAFF
clone size: once; D gene: TRBD2; V gene: TRBV10-3; CDR3 protein: CAIGGGETQYF
clone size: NA; D gene: TRBD2; V gene: TRBV13; CDR3 protein: CASRNLAGGPPSTDTQYF
clone size: once; D gene: NA; V gene: TRBV2; CDR3 protein: CASTAANRARNQPQHF
clone size: NA; D gene: NA; V gene: TRBV2; CDR3 protein: CASSSYESYEQYF
clone size: NA; D gene: NA; V gene: TRBV6-5; CDR3 protein: CASSPFSGANVLTF
clone size: NA; D gene: NA; V gene: TRBV18; CDR3 protein: CASSPPVQRDAGELFF
clone size: NA; D gene: TRBD1; V gene: TRBV28; CDR3 protein: CASRPRGQTHYGYTF
clone size: NA; D gene: NA; V gene: TRBV11-3; CDR3 protein: CASSLDLGNPQYF
clone size: once; D gene: TRBD2; V gene: TRBV2; CDR3 protein: CASRSSGGYNEQFF
clone size: NA; D gene: NA; V gene: TRBV25-1; CDR3 protein: CASSELGLGTGELFF
clone size: once; D gene: NA; V gene: TRBV7-8; CDR3 protein: CASSFRPPGDQPQHF
clone size: NA; D gene: TRBD1; V gene: TRBV29-1; CDR3 protein: CSVVGQSTDTQYF
clone size: NA; D gene: NA; V gene: TRBV5-6; CDR3 protein: CASSIQGQGTEAFF
clone size: NA; D gene: TRBD2; V gene: TRBV28; CDR3 protein: CASRFTSGANTGELFF
clone size: NA; D gene: NA; V gene: TRBV11-2; CDR3 protein: CASSLEAGQPQHF